This TCR beta chain was sequenced for a study of radiotherapy plus CTLA-4 blockade in lung cancer. The assay was immunoSEQ multiplex PCR, and TCRdb's table has in-frame clones only and misses some. The data show tens of thousands of clones, with roughly two thirds seen just once and 11% held by the top ten. Germline lookup yields CDR1 SGHAT and CDR2 FQNNGV. This CDR3 comprises 19 residues. Trimming took 0 bases from V and 4 from J; bases not matched to a gene: 15. This clone was seen more than once but under ten times. This receptor was taken from a human donor with non-small cell lung cancer who had stable disease on radiotherapy plus ipilimumab. The source material was peripheral blood, sampled from a patient treated with radiotherapy plus ipilimumab. The J gene is TRBJ2-7, the V gene TRBV11-2; 10 nucleotides match TRBD1. This CDR3 reads CASSLEGSGPGQGIYEQYF. As DNA, the CDR3 is TGTGCCAGCAGCTTAGAAGGCAGTGGACCGGGACAGGGGATTTACGAGCAGTACTTC.